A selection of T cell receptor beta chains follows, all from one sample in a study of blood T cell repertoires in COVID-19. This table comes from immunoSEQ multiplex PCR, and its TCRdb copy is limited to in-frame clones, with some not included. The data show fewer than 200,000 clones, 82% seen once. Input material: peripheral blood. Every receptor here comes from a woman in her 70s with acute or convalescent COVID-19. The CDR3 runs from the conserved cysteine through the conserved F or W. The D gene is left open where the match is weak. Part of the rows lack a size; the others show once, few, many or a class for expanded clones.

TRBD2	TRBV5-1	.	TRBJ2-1	TGCGCCAGCAAGGGAGGGAATACCTACAATGAGCAGTTCTTC	CASKGGNTYNEQFF
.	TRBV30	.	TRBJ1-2	TGTGCCTGGAGTGTCGGGACTTACTACACCTTC	CAWSVGTYYTF
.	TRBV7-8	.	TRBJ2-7	TGTGCCAGCAGCTCCGAAGCTAGAGTCGGCTCCTACGAGCAGTACTTC	CASSSEARVGSYEQYF
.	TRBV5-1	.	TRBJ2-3	TGCGCCAGCAGCTCCCGACAGGGCGGGGGCACAGATACGCAGTATTTT	CASSSRQGGGTDTQYF
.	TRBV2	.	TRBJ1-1	TGTGCCAGCAGTGGGGTGACAGGTAACACTGAAGCTTTCTTT	CASSGVTGNTEAFF
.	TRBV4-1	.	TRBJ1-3	TGCGCCAGCAGCCAGTCGCAGGGGCACTCTGGAAACACCATATATTTT	CASSQSQGHSGNTIYF
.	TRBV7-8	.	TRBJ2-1	TGTGCCAGCAGCCTTACAGTTGGTGAGCAGTTCTTC	CASSLTVGEQFF
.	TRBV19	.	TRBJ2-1	TGTGCCAGTAGTACAGGAGGCAATGAGCAGTTCTTC	CASSTGGNEQFF
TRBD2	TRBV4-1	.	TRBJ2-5	TGCGCCAGCAGCCCTATGGGACTAGCAGGCCAAGAGACCCAGTACTTC	CASSPMGLAGQETQYF
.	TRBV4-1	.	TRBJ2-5	TGCGCCAGCAGCCTCAGGGGTCTGGAGACCCAGTACTTC	CASSLRGLETQYF
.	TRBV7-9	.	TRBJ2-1	TGTGCCAGCAGCCGGCTTGGTGAGGGAACAATTGATGAGCAGTTCTTC	CASSRLGEGTIDEQFF
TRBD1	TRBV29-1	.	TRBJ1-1	TGCAGCGTTGAATCCCCAGGGGGCGACCCTGAAGCTTTCTTT	CSVESPGGDPEAFF
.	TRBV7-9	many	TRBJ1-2	TGTGCCAGCAGCGGAGGACAGCCATATGGCTACACCTTC	CASSGGQPYGYTF
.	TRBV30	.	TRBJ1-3	TGTGCCTGGAGTCCGACAGGAGGCCTCTCTGGAAACACCATATATTTT	CAWSPTGGLSGNTIYF
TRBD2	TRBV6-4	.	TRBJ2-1	TGTGCCAGCAGTGAGGGCCTAGCGGGAAGTGATGAGCAGTTCTTC	CASSEGLAGSDEQFF
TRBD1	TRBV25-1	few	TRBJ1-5	TGTGCCAGCAGTGAAGATGGGACAGGGGGGTGGCCCCAGCATTTT	CASSEDGTGGWPQHF
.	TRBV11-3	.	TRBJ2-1	TGTGCCAGCAGCTTAGGGGAGGGGGGGTACAATGAGCAGTTCTTC	CASSLGEGGYNEQFF
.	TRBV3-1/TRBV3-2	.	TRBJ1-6	TGTGCCAGCAGCCAAGTCCTCAGAGGGAATTCACCCCTCCACTTT	CASSQVLRGNSPLHF
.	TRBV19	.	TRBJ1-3	TGTGCCAGTAGGGACTCCGCCTCTGGAAACACCATATATTTT	CASRDSASGNTIYF
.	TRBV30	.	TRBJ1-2	TGTGCCTGGAGTCTCGACTCCAACTATGGCTACACCTTC	CAWSLDSNYGYTF
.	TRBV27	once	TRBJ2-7	TGTGCCAGCAGTTTCAGGGGACACCTATCCTACGAGCAGTACTTC	CASSFRGHLSYEQYF
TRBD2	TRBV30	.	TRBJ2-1	TGTGCCCATAGCGGGGGCTCCTACAATGAGCAGTTCTTC	CAHSGGSYNEQFF
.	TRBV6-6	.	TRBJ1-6	TGTGCCAGCAGTTTTCCTAACCCCTCGGCCCTCCACTTT	CASSFPNPSALHF
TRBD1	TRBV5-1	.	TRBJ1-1	TGCGCCAGCAGCCACATGCGACCGGGACAGCAAAGGAACACTGAAGCTTTCTTT	CASSHMRPGQQRNTEAFF
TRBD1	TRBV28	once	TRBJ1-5	TGTGCCAGCAGTTGGGCAGGGGGCTCGAATCAGCCCCAGCATTTT	CASSWAGGSNQPQHF
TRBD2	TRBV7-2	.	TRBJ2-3	TGTGCCAGCAGCCGGACTAGCGGGAGGGCCAGGGCAGATACGCAGTATTTT	CASSRTSGRARADTQYF
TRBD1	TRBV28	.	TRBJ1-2	TGTGCCAGCAGTTTAGCAGGGGGCGACTTCTATGGCTACACCTTC	CASSLAGGDFYGYTF
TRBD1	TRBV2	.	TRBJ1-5	TGTGCCAGCAGCTACGGGACAGGGGATCAGCCCCAGCATTTT	CASSYGTGDQPQHF
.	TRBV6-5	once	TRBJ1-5	TGTGCCAGCAGTCGGGGCGGGGGGAACAATCAGCCCCAGCATTTT	CASSRGGGNNQPQHF
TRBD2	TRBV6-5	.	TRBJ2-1	TGTGCCAGCAGCCAGACTAGCGGGGTCCCGGGTGAGCAGTTCTTC	CASSQTSGVPGEQFF
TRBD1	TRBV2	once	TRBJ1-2	TGTGCCAGCAGTGCCGGGACAGCCTATGGCTACACCTTC	CASSAGTAYGYTF
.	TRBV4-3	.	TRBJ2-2	TGCGCCAGCAGCCAAGAAACTACGACGAACACCGGGGAGCTGTTTTTT	CASSQETTTNTGELFF
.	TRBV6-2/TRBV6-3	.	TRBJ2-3	TGTGCCAGCAGTTACGGCTTCCGCACAGATACGCAGTATTTT	CASSYGFRTDTQYF
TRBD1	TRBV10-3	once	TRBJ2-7	TGTGCCATCAGGAGACAGGGGGCAAGGAGCGAGCAGTACTTC	CAIRRQGARSEQYF
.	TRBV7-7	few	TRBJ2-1	TGTGCCAGCAGCCCCGGGTACTCTGAGGTCTACAATGAGCAGTTCTTC	CASSPGYSEVYNEQFF
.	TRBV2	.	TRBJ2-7	TGTGCCAGCAGTGAAGGCTCCGGGACAAACTACGAGCAGTACTTC	CASSEGSGTNYEQYF
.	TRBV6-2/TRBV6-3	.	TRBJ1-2	TGTGCCAGCAGTTACTCCGGTTTGTATGGCTACACCTTC	CASSYSGLYGYTF
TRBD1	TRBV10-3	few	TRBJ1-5	TGTGCCATCAGCCGGGACAGGGGGAATCAGCCCCAGCATTTT	CAISRDRGNQPQHF
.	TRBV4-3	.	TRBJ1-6	TGCGCCAGCAGCCAAGTTGGAGCAGGCCCGGGGGATTCACCCCTCCACTTT	CASSQVGAGPGDSPLHF
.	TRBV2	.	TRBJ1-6	TGTGCCAGCATCCGGGGGTTGACTAATTCACCCCTCCACTTT	CASIRGLTNSPLHF
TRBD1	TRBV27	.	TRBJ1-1	TGTGCCAGCACCGAAAATAAGGGGGCGTGGCGAGAAGCTTTCTTT	CASTENKGAWREAFF
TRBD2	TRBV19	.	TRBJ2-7	TGTGCCAGTACCCCAAGGTACGGCGGGGGGTACGAGCAGTACTTC	CASTPRYGGGYEQYF